The 28 T cell receptor beta chains given below trace back to one sample, sequenced in a study of blood T cell repertoires in COVID-19. Sequenced by immunoSEQ multiplex PCR; TCRdb stores in-frame clones only, minus some. Among approximately 310,000 clones listed, around 85% were seen once. The sample taken for sequencing was PBMCs or T cells enriched from blood (not recorded which). The receptors stem from a young woman who had been exposed to COVID-19.

The rearrangement links TRBV9 to TRBJ2-1, with D possibly TRBD2 on 5 matching bases. V dropped 0 bases and J dropped 0 bases, with 10 bases sitting between them. The germline gives CDR1 SGDLS, CDR2 YYNGEE. The CDR3 is made up of 16 amino acids. CDR3 coding DNA: TGTGCCAGCAGCGTAGGAGGGTCCAGCTCCTACAATGAGCAGTTCTTC. It encodes CASSVGGSSSYNEQFF.

This chain uses TRBV12-3 or TRBV12-4 with TRBJ1-4; D not resolved. This CDR3 contains 12 residues. The CDR3 region is CAVEGTNEKLFF. CDR3 in DNA: TGTGCAGTAGAGGGAACTAATGAAAAACTGTTTTTT.

This chain links TRBV10-3 with TRBJ1-3; 7 nucleotides line up with TRBD1. J was trimmed by 1 base and V by 11 bases; bases with no gene match: 11. Per germline, CDR1 ENHRY and CDR2 SYGVKD. The CDR3 is 15 residues long. This CDR3 is CAARPTGNSGNTIYF. The CDR3 DNA reads as TGTGCCGCCCGACCGACAGGGAATTCTGGAAACACCATATATTTT.

The V gene is TRBV28, the J gene TRBJ2-3, with no clear D. This CDR3 is built from 13 residues. Germline-derived CDR1 and CDR2 are MDHEN and SYDVKM. V was trimmed by 6 bases and J by 0 bases, leaving 7 bases between them. The CDR3, as DNA: TGTGCCAGCAGCTCCCCTAGCACAGATACGCAGTATTTT. It yields the protein CASSSPSTDTQYF. Looking up the rest from reference TRBV28 and TRBJ2-3 gives the full variable domain: DVKVTQSSRYLVKRTGEKVFLECVQDMDHENMFWYRQDPGLGLRLIYFSYDVKMKEKGDIPEGYSVSREKKERFSLILESASTNQTSMYLCASSSPSTDTQYFGPGTRLTVL.

V and J are TRBV5-4 and TRBJ1-1; D not certain. There are 14 residues in the CDR3. Deletions cut 1 base from V and 5 bases from J, with 12 bases between. Germline CDR1 and CDR2: SGHNT and YYREEE (reference sequence). The CDR3 loop is CASSLSGFQTEAFF. The CDR3 coding sequence is TGTGCCAGCAGCTTGTCGGGATTTCAGACTGAAGCTTTCTTT.

This chain connects TRBV7-9 to TRBJ2-7; D is unclear. Trimming cost V 3 bases and J 3 bases, with 9 bases left between them. Germline lookup yields CDR1 SEHNR and CDR2 FQNEAQ (reference sequence). The CDR3 is made up of 13 amino acids. CDR3 nucleotides: TGTGCCAGCAGCTTCCAGGTGGGCTACGAGCAGTACTTC. This sequence encodes CASSFQVGYEQYF.

V is TRBV3-1 (or the pseudogene TRBV3-2) and J is TRBJ2-7; possibly TRBD1 for D (7 bases). The V gene lost 4 bases and the J gene lost 2 bases, with 12 bases spanning the gap. The V gene's germline CDR1 is LGHDT and CDR2 YNNKEL (reference sequence). CDR3 length: 14 amino acids. DNA for the CDR3: TGTGCCAGCAGCCCGACAGGGAGGACCTACGAGCAGTACTTC. Its translation: CASSPTGRTYEQYF.

The rearrangement links TRBV7-9 to TRBJ2-7, with a tentative D call TRBD2 (6 bases). The CDR3 spans 13 residues. Germline values: CDR1 SEHNR, CDR2 FQNEAQ (reference sequence). The V end was cut by 5 bases, the J end by 6 bases, with 14 bases between. The CDR3 sequence is CASSRGSGSEQYF. As DNA, the CDR3 is TGTGCCAGCAGCCGGGGGTCCGGTTCCGAGCAGTACTTC. Variable domain in full (rest from reference TRBV7-9 and TRBJ2-7): DTGVSQNPRHKITKRGQNVTFRCDPISEHNRLYWYRQTLGQGPEFLTYFQNEAQLEKSRLLSDRFSAERPKGSFSTLEIQRTEQGDSAMYLCASSRGSGSEQYFGPGTRLTVT.

J is TRBJ1-2 and V is TRBV29-1; 8 nucleotides agree with TRBD1. From germline, CDR1 is SQVTM and CDR2 ANQGSEA. The CDR3 totals 14 residues. The J segment lost 1 base and the V segment lost 3 bases, leaving 4 bases of the junction unmatched. The CDR3, as DNA: TGCAGCGTTGACCGGGGACAGGTTAACTATGGCTACACCTTC. Amino acids: CSVDRGQVNYGYTF.

This chain joins TRBV30 and TRBJ2-1; TRBD2 aligns across 7 bases. The CDR3 has 17 amino acids. Germline V gives CDR1 GTSNPN, CDR2 SVGIG (reference sequence). Germline trimming cut 1 base from V and 0 bases from J; bases unmatched to any gene: 9. The CDR3 DNA reads TGTGCCTGGAGTGCGACTAGCCCAATGATCTCCTACAATGAGCAGTTCTTC. Its translation is CAWSATSPMISYNEQFF.

V is TRBV3-1 (or the pseudogene TRBV3-2) and J is TRBJ1-2; no definite D call. The CDR3 sequence is 14 residues long. V lost 1 base and J lost 8, with 14 bases in between. Germline V CDR1 and CDR2: LGHDT, YNNKEL (reference sequence). As DNA, the CDR3 is TGTGCCAGCAGCCAAGGATGGAGCGGTAGGGGCTACACCTTC. As protein: CASSQGWSGRGYTF.

V and J are TRBV28 and TRBJ2-7; D may be TRBD1 (5 bases). V dropped 6 bases and J dropped 2 bases, with 5 bases sitting between them. This CDR3 is 11 amino acids long. Germline CDR1 is MDHEN and CDR2 is SYDVKM. CDR3 sequence: CASRGPYEQYF. Here the CDR3 DNA reads TGTGCCAGCAGGGGGCCCTACGAGCAGTACTTC.

This rearrangement joins TRBV4-3 to TRBJ2-3, with D perhaps TRBD2 (6 bases). Germline CDR1 LGHNA, CDR2 YSLEER. This CDR3 spans 14 amino acids. V lost 1 base and J lost 5, with 10 bases in between. CDR3 amino acids: CASSQVGGEDTQYF. CDR3 DNA: TGCGCCAGCAGCCAAGTCGGAGGGGAAGATACGCAGTATTTT.

The chain has TRBV28 and TRBJ1-5, with 7 bases fitting TRBD1. Trimming cost V 6 bases and J 4 bases; bases outside gene matches: 6. Germline V gene lookup returns CDR1 MDHEN and CDR2 SYDVKM. The length of the CDR3 is 14 residues. The CDR3 DNA reads TGTGCCAGCAGAACCCAGGGACAGAATCAGCCCCAGCATTTT. Encoded protein: CASRTQGQNQPQHF.

This clone was seen just once. The chain employs TRBV12-3 or TRBV12-4 and TRBJ1-5, with D unresolved. Trimming left V 2 bases short and J 5 bases short, with 7 bases between. This CDR3 has 13 amino acids. CDR3 sequence: CASSLFGDQPQHF. The DNA of the CDR3 is TGTGCCAGCAGTTTATTCGGAGATCAGCCCCAGCATTTT.

The chain recombines TRBV5-1 with TRBJ2-7, with D perhaps TRBD1 (6 bases). CDR1 and CDR2 (germline): SGHRS, YFSETQ. The CDR3 extends over 16 amino acids. V shed 4 bases and J shed 1 base, with 18 bases lying between them. Written as DNA, the CDR3 is TGCGCCAGCAGCCTAACACAGGGTAAAGCTTCCTACGAGCAGTACTTC. This codes for CASSLTQGKASYEQYF.

This clone was detected a few times. The rearrangement joins TRBV12-3 or TRBV12-4 to TRBJ1-2, with 9 positions matching TRBD1. With V trimmed by 5 bases and J by 8 bases, 6 bases remained unmatched. The CDR3 runs 13 residues. The CDR3 loop is CASSGRTGEGYTF. In nucleotides, the CDR3 is TGTGCCAGCAGTGGACGGACAGGGGAAGGCTACACCTTC.

This chain uses TRBV29-1 with TRBJ2-3; TRBD1 matches at 7 bases. Trimming removed 7 bases from V and 11 bases from J; junction bases left unmatched: 21. The CDR3 runs to 15 residues. The germline CDR1 and CDR2 sequences are SQVTM and ANQGSEA. The CDR3 sequence is CSADSSTGRDTGQYF. Here the CDR3 DNA reads TGCAGCGCCGACTCATCGACAGGGAGAGACACCGGGCAGTATTTT.

The J gene is TRBJ2-7, the V gene TRBV5-6, with D unresolved. In germline, CDR1 is SGHDT, CDR2 YYEEEE. V dropped 4 bases and J dropped 3 bases, with 8 bases sitting between them. CDR3 size: 12 residues. The CDR3, as DNA: TGTGCCAGCAGCCAACGGGTCTACGAGCAGTACTTC. As protein: CASSQRVYEQYF.

The sample holds a few counts of this clone. V usage is TRBV6-4 and J usage is TRBJ2-2; tentatively, D is TRBD1 (5 bases). Germline V gene sequence: CDR1 MRHNA, CDR2 SNTAGT. The CDR3 sequence is 14 residues long. The V end was cut by 2 bases, the J end by 1 base, with 5 bases between. Here the CDR3 reads CASSDTGNTGELFF. In DNA form, the CDR3 reads TGTGCCAGCAGTGACACAGGGAACACCGGGGAGCTGTTTTTT.

This sequence joins TRBV5-4 and TRBJ2-7; possible D gene TRBD1, 6 bases. The CDR3 contains 15 residues. Germline lookup yields CDR1 SGHNT and CDR2 YYREEE (reference sequence). V lost 1 base, J lost 7 bases, and 18 bases lay in between. This CDR3 is CASSLTVVGGGEQYF. CDR3 coding DNA: TGTGCCAGCAGCTTGACCGTCGTTGGGGGCGGAGAGCAGTACTTC. The whole variable domain, remainder taken from reference TRBV5-4 and TRBJ2-7, is ETGVTQSPTHLIKTRGQQVTLRCSSQSGHNTVSWYQQALGQGPQFIFQYYREEENGRGNFPPRFSGLQFPNYSSELNVNALELDDSALYLCASSLTVVGGGEQYFGPGTRLTVT.

CDR3 nucleotide sequence: TGTGCCAGCAGCGAGGGCGGGGGGAGAAACATTCAGTACTTC. This encodes CASSEGGGRNIQYF. This chain uses TRBV28 with TRBJ2-4; the match to TRBD2 covers 8 bases. J was trimmed by 6 bases and V by 6 bases; bases with no gene match: 7. Looked up from germline, CDR1 is MDHEN and CDR2 is SYDVKM. The CDR3 consists of 14 residues.

The rearrangement links TRBV12-5 to TRBJ2-3; TRBD1 matches at 10 bases. J was trimmed by 4 bases and V by 0 bases; bases with no gene match: 4. The CDR3 is made up of 16 amino acids. CDR1 is LGHNT, CDR2 FRNRAP, per germline. The CDR3 region is CASGLVGQGGADTQYF. The CDR3 DNA reads as TGTGCTAGTGGTTTGGTTGGACAGGGGGGTGCAGATACGCAGTATTTT.

V usage is TRBV30 and J usage is TRBJ1-3, with D tentatively TRBD1 (6 bases). CDR3 size: 12 residues. CDR1 and CDR2 (germline): GTSNPN, SVGIG (reference sequence). V was cut by 4 bases and J by 3 bases, with 7 bases left in between. CDR3 DNA: TGTGCCTGGATACAGGGTGGAAACACCATATATTTT. Encoded protein: CAWIQGGNTIYF. Full variable domain (rest looked up from reference TRBV30 and TRBJ1-3): SQTIHQWPATLVQPVGSPLSLECTVEGTSNPNLYWYRQAAGRGLQLLFYSVGIGQISSEVPQNLSASRPQDRQFILSSKKLLLSDSGFYLCAWIQGGNTIYFGEGSWLTVV.

V is TRBV10-3 and J is TRBJ2-7, with 7 bases identical to TRBD1. There are 13 residues in the CDR3. Germline V gene lookup returns CDR1 ENHRY and CDR2 SYGVKD. The V segment lost 11 bases and the J segment 3 bases; nucleotides outside the gene matches: 10. CDR3 in DNA: TGTGCCGCCGGGCCGGGACAGAACTACGAGCAGTACTTC. It is translated as CAAGPGQNYEQYF.

V is TRBV4-3 and J is TRBJ1-1; D gene uncertain. CDR1 and CDR2 (germline): LGHNA, YSLEER. V dropped 0 bases and J dropped 1 base, with 9 bases sitting between them. The CDR3 has 15 amino acids. The CDR3 reads CASSQEVERNTEAFF. The CDR3, as DNA: TGCGCCAGCAGCCAAGAAGTGGAGAGGAACACTGAAGCTTTCTTT.

The chain uses TRBV3-1 (or the pseudogene TRBV3-2) and TRBJ2-5; a possible D gene is TRBD1 (5 bases). Germline V gives CDR1 LGHDT, CDR2 YNNKEL (reference sequence). V shed 2 bases and J shed 5 bases, with 12 bases lying between them. This CDR3 spans 14 amino acids. The CDR3 DNA sequence: TGTGCCAGCAGCCAAACGGTAGGGGTGGAGACCCAGTACTTC. Translation gives CASSQTVGVETQYF.

The chain employs TRBV2 and TRBJ1-1; D unresolved. Germline values: CDR1 SNHLY, CDR2 FYNNEI. This CDR3 comprises 14 residues. With 7 bases removed from V and 5 bases from J, the gap between germline ends came to 17 bases. The CDR3 sequence is CASMVVRGVTEAFF. The CDR3, as DNA: TGTGCCAGCATGGTGGTCCGAGGAGTGACTGAAGCTTTCTTT.